Only a few counts were recorded for the clone carrying this T cell receptor beta chain. What it binds is unknown. This sample is drawn from a study of CD8 T cells in ankylosing spondylitis. Study results and caveats: Past research had described some motif variants in reactive arthritis synovial fluid and blood. A TCR beta motif of under ten highly homologous variants seemed to mark ankylosing spondylitis blood. Disease-linked clones reportedly concentrated significantly in matched ankylosing spondylitis synovial fluid.

Trimming cost V 3 bases and J 9 bases, with 15 bases left between them. Germline CDR1 KGHSH, CDR2 LQKENI. This CDR3 has 14 residues. Quantitative 5'-RACE with molecular barcodes was used to make the TCR beta libraries. Via MiXCR, TCRdb re-called the 5' RACE reads, giving one row per CDR3 protein. The profile shows approximately 200,000 distinct CDR3 sequences, around 13% of them singletons. Sequencing input: blood, either unsorted or a sorted T cell fraction (not recorded which). The chain has TRBV18 and TRBJ2-1; D gene uncertain. This receptor was taken from a male donor with ankylosing spondylitis or in good health (not recorded which). The CDR3 spells CASSPGSDLTEQFF. The CDR3 DNA follows: TGTGCCAGCTCACCGGGCAGTGACCTCACTGAGCAGTTCTTC.